Included here is one T cell receptor (beta chain) sequence, with context. PCR was performed using 60 Vbeta and 13 Jbeta primers. Some clones are missing from TCRdb's copy, which holds only in-frame ones; the method was immunoSEQ multiplex PCR. The sample has 140,000 to 150,000 clones; about 81% are singletons. This record belongs to a study of cytomegalovirus exposure and HLA in healthy donors. The CDR3 sequence is 17 residues long. With V trimmed by 4 bases and J by 4 bases, 9 bases remained unmatched. In germline, CDR1 is MNHNS, CDR2 SASEGT. This clonotype originated in a man aged 25 to 40 in good health and CMV-seronegative. Sequencing used PBMCs. The chain is built from TRBV6-1 and TRBJ2-7, with TRBD2 matching over 14 bases. The CDR3 nucleotides read TGTGCCAGCAGTGGCCGACTAGCGGGAGGGTCTCTGTACGAGCAGTACTTC. It yields the protein CASSGRLAGGSLYEQYF.